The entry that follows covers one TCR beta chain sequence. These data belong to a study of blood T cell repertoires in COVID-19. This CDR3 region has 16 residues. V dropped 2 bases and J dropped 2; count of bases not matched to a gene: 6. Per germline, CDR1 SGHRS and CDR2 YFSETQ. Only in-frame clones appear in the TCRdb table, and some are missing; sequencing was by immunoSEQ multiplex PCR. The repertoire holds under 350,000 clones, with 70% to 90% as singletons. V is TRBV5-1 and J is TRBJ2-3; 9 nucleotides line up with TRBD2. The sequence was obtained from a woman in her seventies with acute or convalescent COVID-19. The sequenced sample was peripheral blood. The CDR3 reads CASSFRLAGSTDTQYF. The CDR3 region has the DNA TGCGCCAGCAGCTTCCGGCTAGCGGGGTCCACAGATACGCAGTATTTT.